The source of this T cell receptor beta chain is a study of blood T cell repertoires in COVID-19. Background on the study: There were acute and convalescent COVID-19 samples, and they came from the United States, Italy and Spain.

Germline values: CDR1 SGHNT, CDR2 YYREEE (reference sequence). The length of the CDR3 is 17 residues. V dropped 0 bases and J dropped 0 bases, with 13 bases sitting between them. As originally analysed: Counts of nucleated cells, estimated from reference gene primer amplification, were obtained. Method: immunoSEQ multiplex PCR; TCRdb's copy keeps in-frame clones and lacks some. Clone size and the V and J calls come from that table; the DNA yielded D and trimming. The sample holds more than 65,000 clones, around 80% seen once. The sample taken for sequencing was peripheral blood. The chain joins TRBV5-4 to TRBJ1-3; weak D call: TRBD1 (5 bases). The TCR comes from a man in his forties or fifties with active COVID-19. CDR3 DNA: TGTGCCAGCAGCTTGGGGGTTGGGGACTTCTCTGGAAACACCATATATTTT. Protein: CASSLGVGDFSGNTIYF.